What follows are 14 T cell receptor beta chains derived from one specimen sequenced in a study of blood T cells in healthy people across ages (dated by TCRdb to the mid-2010s). The method was 5' RACE. For sequencing, an Illumina HiSeq 2500 was employed. A second PCR of roughly 7 to 11 cycles was run with a J-beta primer mix and a sample-barcoded 5' primer. Clones were called with MiXCR by TCRdb after fastp trimmed the public reads at Q25, and only in-frame beta chains were retained. Each entry is one CDR3 protein sequence, shown with its most common DNA and genes. This sample has some 850,000 distinct CDR3 sequences in its table, and about 26% of those were observed once. About 3% of the sample is in the top ten clones. Another study also made use of these data, one on T cells of mothers and their children.

The material sequenced was blood. These receptor sequences come from a boy between 10 and 17 years old in good health.

The rearrangement joins TRBV7-3 to TRBJ2-5; TRBD2 agrees at 11 bases. Looked up from germline, CDR1 is SGHTA and CDR2 is FQGTGA. V lost 8 bases to trimming and J lost 1 base; unmatched junction nucleotides: 6. The CDR3 extends over 15 amino acids. The CDR3, as DNA: TGTGCCAGCGGTCGACTAGCGGGGCCCCAAGAGACCCAGTACTTC. This codes for CASGRLAGPQETQYF.

The chain uses TRBV2 and TRBJ2-1, with TRBD1 as a possible D gene (7 bases). The CDR3 is 16 amino acids. Germline CDR1 reads SNHLY; CDR2 reads FYNNEI. Deletions cut 7 bases from V and 0 bases from J, with 16 bases between. Here the CDR3 DNA reads TGTGCCAGCATTCCCAGGGGGGACAACTCCTACAATGAGCAGTTCTTC. Its protein product is CASIPRGDNSYNEQFF.

The genes are TRBV28 and TRBJ2-5; D remains unclear. Near its end, the DNA agrees better with TRBJ2-7, so the J call may be wrong. Germline V gives CDR1 MDHEN, CDR2 SYDVKM. This CDR3 is 13 amino acids long. The CDR3 reads CASSQPLSVEQYF. In DNA, the CDR3 is TGTGCCAGCAGTCAACCGTTGAGTGTCGAGCAGTACTTC.

The chain employs TRBV10-3 and TRBJ2-1; perhaps TRBD2 as D (7 bases). The DNA end lines up better with TRBJ2-7; the J call may be wrong. The CDR3 loop spans 16 amino acids. Looked up from germline, CDR1 is ENHRY and CDR2 is SYGVKD. In nucleotides, the CDR3 is TGTGCCATCAGTGACCTGGGGAGGGGGAGGACCTACGAGCAGTACTTC. It translates to CAISDLGRGRTYEQYF.

V is TRBV9 and J is TRBJ2-2; 15 bases map to TRBD2. This CDR3 spans 17 amino acids. Germline loops: CDR1 SGDLS, CDR2 YYNGEE. V shed 4 bases and J 6 bases; nucleotides not matched to a gene: 7. In DNA, the CDR3 is TGTGCCAGCAGCCCAGGGACTAGCGGGGGGTCGTCCGGGGAGCTGTTTTTT. Protein product: CASSPGTSGGSSGELFF.

A few counts support this clonotype. This sequence joins TRBV5-1 and TRBJ2-5, with D uncertain. The V gene's germline CDR1 is SGHRS and CDR2 YFSETQ. The length of the CDR3 is 15 residues. The V gene lost 0 bases and the J gene lost 2 bases, with 11 bases spanning the gap. The CDR3 DNA is TGCGCCAGCAGCTTGGCCTTGGACGGACAAGAGACCCAGTACTTC. This translates into CASSLALDGQETQYF.

V gene TRBV7-3 combines with J gene TRBJ2-1; D unresolved. The V and J ends lost 5 bases and 12 bases respectively, with 17 bases between them. The germline V gene has CDR1 SGHTA and CDR2 FQGTGA. This CDR3 has 13 amino acids. This CDR3 is CASSITASVRQFF. DNA for the CDR3: TGTGCCAGCAGCATTACTGCCTCGGTGCGGCAGTTCTTC.

The chain recombines TRBV7-9 with TRBJ2-5; 7 nucleotides agree with TRBD2. V dropped 6 bases and J dropped 4; count of bases not matched to a gene: 5. Germline lookup yields CDR1 SEHNR and CDR2 FQNEAQ (reference sequence). This CDR3 has 13 amino acids. In DNA, the CDR3 is TGTGCCAGCAGTTCCGGGACTACAGAGACCCAGTACTTC. This gives the protein CASSSGTTETQYF.

The chain couples TRBV3-1 to TRBJ2-1, with 9 bases fitting TRBD1. The CDR3 consists of 16 residues. J lost 6 bases, V lost 1 base, and 7 bases had no gene match. The germline V gene has CDR1 LGHDT and CDR2 YNNKEL (reference sequence). Here the CDR3 DNA reads TGTGCCAGCAGCCAAGGGTGGACAGGGGTGAGCAATGAGCAGTTCTTC. Translating gives CASSQGWTGVSNEQFF.

The V gene is TRBV28, the J gene TRBJ1-4; TRBD1 aligns across 9 bases. The germline CDR1 and CDR2 sequences are MDHEN and SYDVKM. Germline trimming cut 7 bases from V and 10 bases from J; bases unmatched to any gene: 13. This CDR3 is 15 amino acids long. This CDR3 reads CASTTLTGGQGKLFF. The CDR3 DNA is TGTGCCAGCACCACACTCACAGGGGGCCAGGGAAAACTGTTTTTT.

This chain uses TRBV6-4 with TRBJ2-1, with D possibly being TRBD2 (7 bases). Germline-derived CDR1 and CDR2 are MRHNA and SNTAGT. CDR3 length: 14 amino acids. V was pared by 6 bases and J by 6 bases, with 15 bases between. The DNA for the CDR3 is TGTGCCAGCAGCCTAGGGGCGGGGGCCAATGAGCAGTTCTTC. It translates to CASSLGAGANEQFF.

The rearrangement joins TRBV6-5 to TRBJ1-4, with unresolved D. The V gene lost 7 bases and the J gene lost 8 bases, with 17 bases spanning the gap. The CDR3 extends over 14 amino acids. Germline CDR1 and CDR2: MNHEY and SVGAGI. The DNA for the CDR3 is TGTGCCAGCATCCTCGGGCGGGCAAGAGAAAAACTGTTTTTT. It encodes CASILGRAREKLFF.

This chain joins TRBV11-2 and TRBJ2-1, with 10 bases that match TRBD1. Germline V CDR1 and CDR2: SGHAT, FQNNGV. This CDR3 has 15 residues. The ends lost 2 bases at V and 5 bases at J; junction bases unmatched: 3. CDR3 sequence (DNA): TGTGCCAGCAGCTTAACCGGGACAGGGGACAATGAGCAGTTCTTC. Its translation: CASSLTGTGDNEQFF. Full variable domain (outside the CDR3, taken from reference TRBV11-2 and TRBJ2-1): EAGVAQSPRYKIIEKRQSVAFWCNPISGHATLYWYQQILGQGPKLLIQFQNNGVVDDSQLPKDRFSAERLKGVDSTLKIQPAKLEDSAVYLCASSLTGTGDNEQFFGPGTRLTVL.

V is TRBV6-2 or TRBV6-3 and J is TRBJ2-3; D gene ambiguous. V was shortened by 0 bases and J by 2 bases, with 6 bases between the two germline ends. CDR1 and CDR2 from the germline V gene are MNHEY and SVGEGT. This CDR3 contains 14 residues. As DNA, the CDR3 is TGTGCCAGCAGTTACTCGGGTAACACAGATACGCAGTATTTT. Protein: CASSYSGNTDTQYF.